The T cell receptor (beta chain) described here comes from a study of read filtering for tumor transcriptome and immune sequencing. Overall study: DNase treatment preceded whole-transcriptome library preparation. Regarding the study as a whole: Correlation between methods rose after single-read clonotypes were removed. IR-seq captured clonotypes deeper and more reliably than RNA-seq.

The CDR3 has 14 amino acids. Trimming removed 1 base at V and 8 bases at J, with 12 bases between. Germline CDR1 and CDR2: SGHAT and FQDESV (reference sequence). This clonotype was counted a single time. What it recognizes is unknown. A read error is the likely source, as a far larger clone sits one nucleotide away. From roughly 400 ng of RNA, a library with molecular barcoded alpha/delta and beta/gamma adaptors was made. TCRdb reanalysed the reads using MiXCR and keeps one entry per CDR3 protein. Counted here are roughly 38,000 distinct CDR3 sequences, roughly an eighth occurring once; the ten biggest clones make up around 7%.

The J gene is TRBJ2-1, the V gene TRBV11-1; perhaps TRBD2 as D (5 bases). This sequence was found in a donor aged 40 or over with multiple myeloma. Sequenced: a population of CD138-negative cells sorted from bone marrow. CDR3 sequence: CASSLVRARDEQFF. The DNA for the CDR3 is TGTGCCAGCAGCTTAGTGCGGGCTAGGGATGAGCAGTTCTTC.